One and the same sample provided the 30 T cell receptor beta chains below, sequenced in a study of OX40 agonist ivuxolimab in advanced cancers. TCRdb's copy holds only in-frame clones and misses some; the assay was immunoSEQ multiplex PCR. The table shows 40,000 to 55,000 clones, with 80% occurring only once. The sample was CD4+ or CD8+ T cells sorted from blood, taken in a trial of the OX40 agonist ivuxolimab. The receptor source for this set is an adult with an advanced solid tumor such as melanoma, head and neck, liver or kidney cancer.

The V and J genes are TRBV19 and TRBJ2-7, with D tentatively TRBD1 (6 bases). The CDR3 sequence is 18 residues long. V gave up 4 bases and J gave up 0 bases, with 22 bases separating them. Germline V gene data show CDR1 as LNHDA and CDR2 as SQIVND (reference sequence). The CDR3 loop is CASSTFLNRDKVSYEQYF. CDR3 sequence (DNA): TGTGCCAGTAGTACCTTTCTGAACCGGGACAAAGTCTCCTACGAGCAGTACTTC.

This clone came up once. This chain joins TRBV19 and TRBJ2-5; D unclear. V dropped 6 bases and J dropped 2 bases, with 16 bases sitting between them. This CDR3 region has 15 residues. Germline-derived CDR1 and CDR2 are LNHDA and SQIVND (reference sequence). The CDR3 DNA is TGTGCCAGTAGCCGCCGTGGAGTATCGCAAGAGACCCAGTACTTC. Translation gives CASSRRGVSQETQYF.

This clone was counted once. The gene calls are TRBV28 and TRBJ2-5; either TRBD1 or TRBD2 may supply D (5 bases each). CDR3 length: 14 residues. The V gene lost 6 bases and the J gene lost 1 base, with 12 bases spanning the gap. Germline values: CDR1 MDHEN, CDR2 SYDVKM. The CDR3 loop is CASRGPFGQETQYF. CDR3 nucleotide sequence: TGTGCCAGCAGGGGACCTTTCGGCCAAGAGACCCAGTACTTC.

In DNA, the CDR3 is TGCGCCAGCAGGAAGGACAGGACCCCAACTAATGAAAAACTGTTTTTT. This translates into CASRKDRTPTNEKLFF. The chain has TRBV5-1 and TRBJ1-4, with 7 bases aligning to TRBD1. Losses at the gene ends were 5 bases for V and 0 bases for J; bases not matched to a gene: 7. CDR3 length: 16 residues. CDR1 is SGHRS, CDR2 YFSETQ, per germline.

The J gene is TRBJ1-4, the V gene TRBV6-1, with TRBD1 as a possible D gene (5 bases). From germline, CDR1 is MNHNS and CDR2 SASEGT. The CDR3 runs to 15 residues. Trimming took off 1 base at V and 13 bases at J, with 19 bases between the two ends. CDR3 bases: TGTGCCAGCAGTGAAGGGGGACCGTTCCTCTTACGACTGTTTTTT. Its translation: CASSEGGPFLLRLFF.

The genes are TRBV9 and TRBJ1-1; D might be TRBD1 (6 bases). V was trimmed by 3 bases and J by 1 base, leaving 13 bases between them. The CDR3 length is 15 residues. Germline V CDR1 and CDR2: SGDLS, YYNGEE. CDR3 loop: CASSARGGGNTEAFF. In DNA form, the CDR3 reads TGTGCCAGCAGCGCCCGAGGGGGGGGGAACACTGAAGCTTTCTTT.

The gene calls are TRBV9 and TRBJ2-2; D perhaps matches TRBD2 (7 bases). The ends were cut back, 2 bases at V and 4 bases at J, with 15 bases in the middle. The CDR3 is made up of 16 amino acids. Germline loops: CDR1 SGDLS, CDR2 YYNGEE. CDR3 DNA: TGTGCCAGCAGCGTGGGAGGGGGAGGTGGCACCGGGGAGCTGTTTTTT. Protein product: CASSVGGGGGTGELFF.

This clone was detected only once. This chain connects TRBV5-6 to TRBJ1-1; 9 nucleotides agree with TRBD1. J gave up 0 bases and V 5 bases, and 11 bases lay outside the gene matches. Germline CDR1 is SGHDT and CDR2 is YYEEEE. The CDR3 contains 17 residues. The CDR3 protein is CASSQQGALLMNTEAFF. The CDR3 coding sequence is TGTGCCAGCAGTCAACAGGGGGCCCTGTTGATGAACACTGAAGCTTTCTTT.

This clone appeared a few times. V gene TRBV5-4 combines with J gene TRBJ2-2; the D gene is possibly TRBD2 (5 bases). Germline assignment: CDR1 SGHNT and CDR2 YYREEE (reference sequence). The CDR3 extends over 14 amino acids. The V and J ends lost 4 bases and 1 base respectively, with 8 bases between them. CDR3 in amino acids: CASSPRGNTGELFF. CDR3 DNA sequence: TGTGCCAGCAGCCCCCGGGGGAACACCGGGGAGCTGTTTTTT.

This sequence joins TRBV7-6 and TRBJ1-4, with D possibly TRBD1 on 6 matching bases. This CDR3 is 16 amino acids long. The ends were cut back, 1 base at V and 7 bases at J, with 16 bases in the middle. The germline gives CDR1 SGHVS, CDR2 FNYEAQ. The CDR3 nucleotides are TGTGCCAGCAGCTTAGGGACAGCCGGCGGTAGTGAAAAACTGTTTTTT. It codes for CASSLGTAGGSEKLFF.

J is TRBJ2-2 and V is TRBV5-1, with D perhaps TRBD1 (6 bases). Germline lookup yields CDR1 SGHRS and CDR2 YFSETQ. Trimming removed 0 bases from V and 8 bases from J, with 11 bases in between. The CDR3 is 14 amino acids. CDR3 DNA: TGCGCCAGCAGCTTGGCACAGGGAACGGGGGAGCTGTTTTTT. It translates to CASSLAQGTGELFF.

The CDR3 DNA is TGTGCCAGCAGCTTAGCCGGGACAGAAAACACTGAAGCTTTCTTT. This encodes CASSLAGTENTEAFF. This chain connects TRBV7-9 to TRBJ1-1, with 7 bases aligning to TRBD1. Looked up from germline, CDR1 is SEHNR and CDR2 is FQNEAQ (reference sequence). The CDR3 sequence is 15 residues long. V was clipped by 0 bases and J by 2 bases; unmatched bases: 3.

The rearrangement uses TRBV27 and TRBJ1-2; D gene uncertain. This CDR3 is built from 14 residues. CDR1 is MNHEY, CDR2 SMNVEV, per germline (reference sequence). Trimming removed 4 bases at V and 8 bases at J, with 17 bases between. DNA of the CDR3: TGTGCCAGCAGTTCCCTGACCCTAAGAGCGGGCTACACCTTC. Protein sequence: CASSSLTLRAGYTF.

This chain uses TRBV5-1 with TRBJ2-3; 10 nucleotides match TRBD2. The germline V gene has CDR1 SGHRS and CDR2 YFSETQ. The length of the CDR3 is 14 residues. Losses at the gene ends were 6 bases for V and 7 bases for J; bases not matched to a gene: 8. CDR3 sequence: CASNAGTSENTQYF. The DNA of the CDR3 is TGCGCCAGCAATGCCGGGACTAGCGAGAATACGCAGTATTTT.

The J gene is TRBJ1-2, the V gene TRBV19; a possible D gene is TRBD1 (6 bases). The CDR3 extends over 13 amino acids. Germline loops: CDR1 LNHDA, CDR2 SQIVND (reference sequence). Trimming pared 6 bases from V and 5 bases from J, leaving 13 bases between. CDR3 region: CASSRGRGYGYTF. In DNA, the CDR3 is TGTGCCAGTAGCCGGGGGCGCGGATATGGCTACACCTTC.

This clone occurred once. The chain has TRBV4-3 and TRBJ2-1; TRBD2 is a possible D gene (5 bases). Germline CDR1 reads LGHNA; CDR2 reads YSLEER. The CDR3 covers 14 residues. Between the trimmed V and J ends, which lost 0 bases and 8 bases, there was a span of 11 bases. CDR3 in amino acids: CASSQDPSFDEQFF. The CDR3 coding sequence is TGCGCCAGCAGCCAAGACCCTAGCTTCGATGAGCAGTTCTTC.

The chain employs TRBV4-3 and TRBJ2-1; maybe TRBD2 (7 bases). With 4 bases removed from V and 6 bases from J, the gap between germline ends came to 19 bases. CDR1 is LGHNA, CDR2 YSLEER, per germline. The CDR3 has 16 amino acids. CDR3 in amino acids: CASSLEGGATSNEQFF. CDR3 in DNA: TGCGCCAGCAGCCTCGAGGGGGGGGCAACGTCCAATGAGCAGTTCTTC.

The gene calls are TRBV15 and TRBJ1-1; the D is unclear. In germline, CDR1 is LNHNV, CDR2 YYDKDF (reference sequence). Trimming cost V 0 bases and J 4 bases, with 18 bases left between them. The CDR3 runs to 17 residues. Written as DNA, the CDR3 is TGTGCCACCAGCAGAGATTCCCAGAGTGGGTACGGCACTGAAGCTTTCTTT. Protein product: CATSRDSQSGYGTEAFF.

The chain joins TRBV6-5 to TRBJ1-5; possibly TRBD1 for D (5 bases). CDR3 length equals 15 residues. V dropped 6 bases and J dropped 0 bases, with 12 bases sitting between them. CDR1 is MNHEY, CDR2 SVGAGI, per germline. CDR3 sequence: CASRMGLSSNQPQHF. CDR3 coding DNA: TGTGCCAGCAGAATGGGACTGTCTAGCAATCAGCCCCAGCATTTT.

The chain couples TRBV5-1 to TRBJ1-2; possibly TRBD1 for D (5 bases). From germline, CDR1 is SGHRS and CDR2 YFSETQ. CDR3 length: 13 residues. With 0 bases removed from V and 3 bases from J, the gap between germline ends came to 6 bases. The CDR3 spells CASSLEQDYGYTF. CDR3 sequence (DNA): TGCGCCAGCAGCTTGGAACAGGACTATGGCTACACCTTC.

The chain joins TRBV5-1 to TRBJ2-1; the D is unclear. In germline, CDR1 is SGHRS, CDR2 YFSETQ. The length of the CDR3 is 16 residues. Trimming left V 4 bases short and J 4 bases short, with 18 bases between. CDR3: CASSQTDFPPYNEQFF. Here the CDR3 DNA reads TGCGCCAGCAGCCAAACCGATTTCCCCCCATACAATGAGCAGTTCTTC.

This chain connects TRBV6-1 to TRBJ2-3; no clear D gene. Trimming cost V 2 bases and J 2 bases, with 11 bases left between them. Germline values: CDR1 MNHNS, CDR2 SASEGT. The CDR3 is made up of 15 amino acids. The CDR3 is CASSEISSSTDTQYF. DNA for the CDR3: TGTGCCAGCAGTGAAATCTCGAGTTCCACAGATACGCAGTATTTT.

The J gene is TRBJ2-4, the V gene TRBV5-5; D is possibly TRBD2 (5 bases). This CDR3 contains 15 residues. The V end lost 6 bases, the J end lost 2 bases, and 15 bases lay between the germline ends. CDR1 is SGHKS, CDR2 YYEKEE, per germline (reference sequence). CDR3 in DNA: TGTGCCAGCAACAACCCCCGGGGTTCCAAAAACATTCAGTACTTC. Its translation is CASNNPRGSKNIQYF.

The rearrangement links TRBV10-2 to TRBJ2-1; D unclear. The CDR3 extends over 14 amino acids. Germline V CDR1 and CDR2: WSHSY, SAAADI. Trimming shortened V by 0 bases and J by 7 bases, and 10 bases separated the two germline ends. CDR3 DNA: TGCGCCAGCAGTGAGTCGACTGGCTGGAATGAGCAGTTCTTC. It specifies CASSESTGWNEQFF.

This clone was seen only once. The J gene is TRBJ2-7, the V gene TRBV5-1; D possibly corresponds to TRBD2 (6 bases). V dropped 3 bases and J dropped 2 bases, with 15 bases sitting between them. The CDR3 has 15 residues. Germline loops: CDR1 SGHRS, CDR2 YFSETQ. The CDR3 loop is CASSWGLTDTYEQYF. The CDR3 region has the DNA TGCGCCAGCAGCTGGGGACTGACGGATACCTACGAGCAGTACTTC.

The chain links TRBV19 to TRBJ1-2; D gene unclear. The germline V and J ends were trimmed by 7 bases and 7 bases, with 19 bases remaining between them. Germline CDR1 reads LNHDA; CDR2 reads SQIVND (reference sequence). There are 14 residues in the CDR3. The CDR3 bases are TGTGCCAGTACCATCCTGACTGCAGCGGGTGGCTACACCTTC. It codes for CASTILTAAGGYTF.

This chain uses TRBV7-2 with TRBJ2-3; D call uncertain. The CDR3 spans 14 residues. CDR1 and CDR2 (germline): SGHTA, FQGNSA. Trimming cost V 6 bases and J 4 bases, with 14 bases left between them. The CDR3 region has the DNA TGTGCCAGCAGTCCAAGTAGGTTTTCAGATACGCAGTATTTT. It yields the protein CASSPSRFSDTQYF.

The CDR3, as DNA: TGTGCCAGCAGCTTAATGACTAGCGGCTCTAGCACAGATACGCAGTATTTT. It encodes CASSLMTSGSSTDTQYF. V usage is TRBV7-3 and J usage is TRBJ2-3, with 9 bases that match TRBD2. V was pared by 1 base and J by 0 bases, with 5 bases of the junction left unmatched. Germline lookup yields CDR1 SGHTA and CDR2 FQGTGA. This CDR3 comprises 17 residues.

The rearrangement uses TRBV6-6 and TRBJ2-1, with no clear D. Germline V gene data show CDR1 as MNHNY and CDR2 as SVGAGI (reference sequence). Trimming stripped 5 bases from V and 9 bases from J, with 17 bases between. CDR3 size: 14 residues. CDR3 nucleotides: TGTGCCAGCAGTCCCAGAGCCAGTACGGTTGAGCAGTTCTTC. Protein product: CASSPRASTVEQFF.

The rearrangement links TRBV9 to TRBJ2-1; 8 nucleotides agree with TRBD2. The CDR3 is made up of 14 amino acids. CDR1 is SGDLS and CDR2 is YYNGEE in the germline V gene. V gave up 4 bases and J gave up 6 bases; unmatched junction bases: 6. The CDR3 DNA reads TGTGCCAGCAGCTCGGGACTAGTAAGCAATGAGCAGTTCTTC. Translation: CASSSGLVSNEQFF.